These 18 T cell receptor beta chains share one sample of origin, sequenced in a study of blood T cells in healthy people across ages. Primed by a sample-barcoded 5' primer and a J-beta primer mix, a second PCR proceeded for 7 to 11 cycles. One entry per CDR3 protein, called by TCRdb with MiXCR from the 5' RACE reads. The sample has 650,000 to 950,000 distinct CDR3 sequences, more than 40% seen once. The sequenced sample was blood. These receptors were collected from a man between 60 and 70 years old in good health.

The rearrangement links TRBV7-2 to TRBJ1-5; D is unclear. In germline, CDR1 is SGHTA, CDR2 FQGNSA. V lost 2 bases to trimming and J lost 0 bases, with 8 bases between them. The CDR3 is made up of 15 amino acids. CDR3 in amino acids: CASSLTYSSNQPQHF. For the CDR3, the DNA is TGTGCCAGCAGCTTAACTTACAGTAGCAATCAGCCCCAGCATTTT.

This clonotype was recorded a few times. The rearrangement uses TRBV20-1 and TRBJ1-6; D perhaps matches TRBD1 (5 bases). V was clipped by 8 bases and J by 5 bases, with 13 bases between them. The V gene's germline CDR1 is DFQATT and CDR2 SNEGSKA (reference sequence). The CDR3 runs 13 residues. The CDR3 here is CSQGLENNSPLHF. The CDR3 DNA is TGCAGTCAGGGCCTTGAGAATAATTCACCCCTCCACTTT.

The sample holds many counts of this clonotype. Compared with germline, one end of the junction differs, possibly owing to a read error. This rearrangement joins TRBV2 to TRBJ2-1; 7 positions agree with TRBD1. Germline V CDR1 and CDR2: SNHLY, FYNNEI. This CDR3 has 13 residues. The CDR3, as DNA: TGCGCCAGCAGTGGGGACAGATACAATGAGCAGTTCTTC. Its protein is CASSGDRYNEQFF.

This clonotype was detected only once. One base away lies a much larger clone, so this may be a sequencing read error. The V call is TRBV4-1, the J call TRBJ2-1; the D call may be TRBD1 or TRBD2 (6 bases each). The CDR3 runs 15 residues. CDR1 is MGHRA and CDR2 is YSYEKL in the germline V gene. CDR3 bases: TGCGCCAGCAACCAAGATAGGGGGGTGTTCAATGAGCAGTTCTTC. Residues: CASNQDRGVFNEQFF.

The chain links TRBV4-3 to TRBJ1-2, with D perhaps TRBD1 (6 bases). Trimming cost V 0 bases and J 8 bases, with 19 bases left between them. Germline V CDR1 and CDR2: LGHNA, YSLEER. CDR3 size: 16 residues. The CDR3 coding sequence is TGCGCCAGCAGCCAAGATCGTTGGGGGCCTCCACGGGGCTACACCTTC. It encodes CASSQDRWGPPRGYTF.

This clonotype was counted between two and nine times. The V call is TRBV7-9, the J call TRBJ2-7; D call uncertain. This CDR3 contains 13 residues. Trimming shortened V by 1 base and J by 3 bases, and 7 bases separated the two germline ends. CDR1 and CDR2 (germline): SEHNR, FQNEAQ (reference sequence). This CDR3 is CASSLVAHYEQYF. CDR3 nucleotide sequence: TGTGCCAGCAGCTTAGTCGCCCACTACGAGCAGTACTTC. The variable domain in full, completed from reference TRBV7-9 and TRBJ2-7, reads DTGVSQNPRHKITKRGQNVTFRCDPISEHNRLYWYRQTLGQGPEFLTYFQNEAQLEKSRLLSDRFSAERPKGSFSTLEIQRTEQGDSAMYLCASSLVAHYEQYFGPGTRLTVT.

The CDR3 reads CASSVPGLTYEQYF. The CDR3 nucleotides read TGTGCCAGCAGTGTACCGGGACTGACCTACGAGCAGTACTTC. This chain joins TRBV28 and TRBJ2-7; perhaps TRBD2 as D (6 bases). V was trimmed by 5 bases and J by 2 bases, leaving 13 bases between them. CDR3 length: 14 amino acids. CDR1 is MDHEN, CDR2 SYDVKM, per germline.

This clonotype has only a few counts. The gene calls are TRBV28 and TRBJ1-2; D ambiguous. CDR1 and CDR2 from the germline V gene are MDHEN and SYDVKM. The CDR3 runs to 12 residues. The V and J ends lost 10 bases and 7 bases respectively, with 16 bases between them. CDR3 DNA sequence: TGTGCCACCTCCCGCCCGGAGGGTGGCTACACCTTC. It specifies CATSRPEGGYTF.

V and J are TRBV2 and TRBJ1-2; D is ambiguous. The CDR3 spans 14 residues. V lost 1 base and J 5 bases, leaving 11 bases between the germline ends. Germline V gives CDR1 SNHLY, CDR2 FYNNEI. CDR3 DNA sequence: TGTGCCAGCAGTGAAGGGGTAGGACTATATGGCTACACCTTC. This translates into CASSEGVGLYGYTF.

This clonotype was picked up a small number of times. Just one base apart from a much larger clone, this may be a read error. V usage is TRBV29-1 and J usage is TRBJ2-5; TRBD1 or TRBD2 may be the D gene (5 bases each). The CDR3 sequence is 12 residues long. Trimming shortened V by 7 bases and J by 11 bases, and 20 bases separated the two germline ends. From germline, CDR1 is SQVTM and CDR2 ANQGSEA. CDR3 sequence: CSAQGSGDEQYF. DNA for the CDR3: TGCAGCGCCCAGGGTTCCGGGGATGAGCAGTACTTC.

CDR3 DNA sequence: TGTGCCAGCAGTATACGGGACACAGATAAGAACACTGAAGCTTTCTTT. It codes for CASSIRDTDKNTEAFF. This chain links TRBV6-4 with TRBJ1-1; a possible D gene is TRBD1 (6 bases). The CDR3 loop spans 16 amino acids. Germline lookup yields CDR1 MRHNA and CDR2 SNTAGT. Deletions cut 5 bases from V and 1 base from J, with 17 bases between.

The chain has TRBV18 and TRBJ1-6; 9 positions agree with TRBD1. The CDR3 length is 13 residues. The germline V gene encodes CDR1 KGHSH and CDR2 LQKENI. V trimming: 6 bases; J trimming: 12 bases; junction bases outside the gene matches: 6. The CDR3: CASSVGQGRPLHF. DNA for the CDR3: TGTGCCAGCTCGGTTGGACAGGGGAGACCCCTCCACTTT. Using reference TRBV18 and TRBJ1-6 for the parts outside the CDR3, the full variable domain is NAGVMQNPRHLVRRRGQEARLRCSPMKGHSHVYWYRQLPEEGLKFMVYLQKENIIDESGMPKERFSAEFPKEGPSILRIQQVVRGDSAAYFCASSVGQGRPLHFGNGTRLTVT.

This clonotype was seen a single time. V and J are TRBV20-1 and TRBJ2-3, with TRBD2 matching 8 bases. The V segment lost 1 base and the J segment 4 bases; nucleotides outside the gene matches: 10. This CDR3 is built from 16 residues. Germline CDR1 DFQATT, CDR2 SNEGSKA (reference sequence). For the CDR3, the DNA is TGCAGTGCTAGAGCCTACGGACTAGCAAGGTCAGATACGCAGTATTTT. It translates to CSARAYGLARSDTQYF.

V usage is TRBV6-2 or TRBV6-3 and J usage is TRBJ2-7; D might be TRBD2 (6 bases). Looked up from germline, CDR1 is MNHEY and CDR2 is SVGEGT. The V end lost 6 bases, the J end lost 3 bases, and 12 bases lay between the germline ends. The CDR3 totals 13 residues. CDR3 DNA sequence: TGTGCCAGCAGGGGGACTGTCGACTACGAGCAGTACTTC. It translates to CASRGTVDYEQYF.

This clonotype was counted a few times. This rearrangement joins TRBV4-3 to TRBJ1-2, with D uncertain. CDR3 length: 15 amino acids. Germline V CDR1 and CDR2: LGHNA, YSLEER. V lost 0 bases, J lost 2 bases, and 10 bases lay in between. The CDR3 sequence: CASSQDTAANYGYTF. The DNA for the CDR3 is TGCGCCAGCAGCCAAGATACGGCAGCGAACTATGGCTACACCTTC.

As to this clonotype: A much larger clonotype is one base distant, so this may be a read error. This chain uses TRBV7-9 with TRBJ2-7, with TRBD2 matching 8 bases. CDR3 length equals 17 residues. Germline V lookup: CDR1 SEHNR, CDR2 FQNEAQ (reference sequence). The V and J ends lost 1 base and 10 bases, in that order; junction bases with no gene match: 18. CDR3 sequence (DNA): TGTGCCAGCAGCTTAGTGGCCCGGGGGGGGCCACCAGCAACCCAGTACTTC. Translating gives CASSLVARGGPPATQYF.

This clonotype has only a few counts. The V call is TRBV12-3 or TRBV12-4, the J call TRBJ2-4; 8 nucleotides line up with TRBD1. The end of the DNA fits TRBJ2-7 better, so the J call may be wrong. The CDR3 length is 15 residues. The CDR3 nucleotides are TGTGCCAGCAGCGCTATCCGGGACAGGCTCCACGAGCAGTACTTC. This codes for CASSAIRDRLHEQYF.

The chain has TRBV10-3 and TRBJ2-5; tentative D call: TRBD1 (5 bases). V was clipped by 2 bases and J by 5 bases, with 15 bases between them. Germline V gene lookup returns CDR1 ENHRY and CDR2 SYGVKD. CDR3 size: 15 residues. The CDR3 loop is CAISEGIRDGETQYF. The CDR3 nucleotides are TGTGCCATCAGTGAGGGGATCAGGGATGGGGAGACCCAGTACTTC.